Sequencing of this T cell receptor (beta chain) was carried out in a study of blood T cell repertoires in COVID-19. The overall study: The samples span acute and convalescent COVID-19 from the United States, Italy and Spain. The cDNA or gDNA used as material had been derived from T cells, B-cell-depleted T cells, or PBMCs.

In the authors' methods: Reference gene primer amplification in the assay estimated nucleated cell counts. Measured with immunoSEQ multiplex PCR; TCRdb has only the in-frame clones, and not every one. V, J and clone size are taken as reported in that table, and D and trimming were inferred from the DNA itself. The repertoire consists of a few hundred thousand clones, with about 87% occurring once and the leading ten covering approximately 3.8%. Germline values: CDR1 SGHTA, CDR2 FQGNSA. The CDR3 is 13 amino acids. Deletions cut 0 bases from V and 4 bases from J, with 6 bases between. This sequence originates from a man between 60 and 75 years old who had recovered from COVID-19. The chain is built from TRBV7-2 and TRBJ1-2; D is unresolved. The sample comprised peripheral blood. The CDR3 DNA reads as TGTGCCAGCAGCTTAGCGTCAATCTATGGCTACACCTTC. Its translation is CASSLASIYGYTF.